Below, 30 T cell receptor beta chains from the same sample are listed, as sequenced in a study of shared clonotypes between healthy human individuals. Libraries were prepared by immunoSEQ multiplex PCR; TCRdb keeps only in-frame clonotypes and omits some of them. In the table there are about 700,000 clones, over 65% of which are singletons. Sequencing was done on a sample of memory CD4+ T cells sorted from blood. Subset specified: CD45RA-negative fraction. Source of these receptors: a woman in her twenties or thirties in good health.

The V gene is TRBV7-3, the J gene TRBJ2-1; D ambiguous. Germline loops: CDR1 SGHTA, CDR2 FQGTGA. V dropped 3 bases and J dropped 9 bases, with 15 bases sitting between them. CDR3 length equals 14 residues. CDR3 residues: CASSLAHPVGEQFF. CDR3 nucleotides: TGTGCCAGCAGCTTGGCACACCCGGTGGGTGAGCAGTTCTTC.

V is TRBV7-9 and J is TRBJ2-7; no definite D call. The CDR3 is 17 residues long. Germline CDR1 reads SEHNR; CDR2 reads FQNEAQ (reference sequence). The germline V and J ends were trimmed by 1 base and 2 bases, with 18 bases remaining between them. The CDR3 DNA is TGTGCCAGCAGCTTAGAGGACCGAAATCTACACCCCTACGAGCAGTACTTC. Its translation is CASSLEDRNLHPYEQYF. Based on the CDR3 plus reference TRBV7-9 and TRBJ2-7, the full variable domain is DTGVSQNPRHKITKRGQNVTFRCDPISEHNRLYWYRQTLGQGPEFLTYFQNEAQLEKSRLLSDRFSAERPKGSFSTLEIQRTEQGDSAMYLCASSLEDRNLHPYEQYFGPGTRLTVT.

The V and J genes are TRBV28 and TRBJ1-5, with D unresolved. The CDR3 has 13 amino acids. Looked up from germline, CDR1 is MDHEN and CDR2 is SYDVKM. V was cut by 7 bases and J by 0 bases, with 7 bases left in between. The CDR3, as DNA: TGTGCCAGCATCACTGTTAGCAATCAGCCCCAGCATTTT. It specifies CASITVSNQPQHF.

CDR3 region: CASSGNFRPANEKLFF. The CDR3 region has the DNA TGCGCCAGCAGTGGGAACTTCCGCCCGGCTAATGAAAAACTGTTTTTT. The V gene is TRBV10-2, the J gene TRBJ1-4; D is unresolved. V lost 4 bases, J lost 3 bases, and 15 bases lay in between. Germline CDR1 is WSHSY and CDR2 is SAAADI. CDR3 length: 16 amino acids.

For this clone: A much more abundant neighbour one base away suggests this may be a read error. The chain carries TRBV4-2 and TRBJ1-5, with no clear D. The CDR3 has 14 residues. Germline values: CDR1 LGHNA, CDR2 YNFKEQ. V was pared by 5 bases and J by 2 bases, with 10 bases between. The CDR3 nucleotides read TGTGCCAGCAGCGCGATGGGAGGCAATCAGCCCCAGCATTTT. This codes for CASSAMGGNQPQHF.

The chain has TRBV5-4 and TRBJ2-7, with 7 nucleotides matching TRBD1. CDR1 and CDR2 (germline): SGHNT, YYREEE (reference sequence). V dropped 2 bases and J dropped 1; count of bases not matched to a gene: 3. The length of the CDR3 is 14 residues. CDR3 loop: CASSFWDRSYEQYF. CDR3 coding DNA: TGTGCCAGCAGCTTCTGGGACAGATCCTACGAGCAGTACTTC.

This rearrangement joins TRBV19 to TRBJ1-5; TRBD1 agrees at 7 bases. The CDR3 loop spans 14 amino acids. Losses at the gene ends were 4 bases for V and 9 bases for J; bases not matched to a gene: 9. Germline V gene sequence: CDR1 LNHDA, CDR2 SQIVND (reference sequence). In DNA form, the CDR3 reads TGTGCCAGTAGTACCCAACAGGGGCGGGGGCCCCAGCATTTT. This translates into CASSTQQGRGPQHF.

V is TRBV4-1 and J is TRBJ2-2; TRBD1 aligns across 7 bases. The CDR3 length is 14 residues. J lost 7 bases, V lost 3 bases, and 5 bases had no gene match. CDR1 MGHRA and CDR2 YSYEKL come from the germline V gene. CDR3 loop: CASSQRQGGGELFF. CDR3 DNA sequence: TGCGCCAGCAGCCAGAGACAGGGCGGCGGGGAGCTGTTTTTT.

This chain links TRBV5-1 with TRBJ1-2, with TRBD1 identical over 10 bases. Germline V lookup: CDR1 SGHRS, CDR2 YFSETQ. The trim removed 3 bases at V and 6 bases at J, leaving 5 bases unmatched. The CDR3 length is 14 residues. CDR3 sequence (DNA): TGCGCCAGCAGCTCGAGGGGGACAGGGGATGGCTACACCTTC. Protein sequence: CASSSRGTGDGYTF.

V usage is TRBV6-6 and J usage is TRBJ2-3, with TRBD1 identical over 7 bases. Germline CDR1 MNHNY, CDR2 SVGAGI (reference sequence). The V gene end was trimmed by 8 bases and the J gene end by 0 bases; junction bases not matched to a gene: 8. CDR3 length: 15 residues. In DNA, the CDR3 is TGTGCCAGCGGGTGGACAGGCGAGAGCACAGATACGCAGTATTTT. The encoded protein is CASGWTGESTDTQYF.

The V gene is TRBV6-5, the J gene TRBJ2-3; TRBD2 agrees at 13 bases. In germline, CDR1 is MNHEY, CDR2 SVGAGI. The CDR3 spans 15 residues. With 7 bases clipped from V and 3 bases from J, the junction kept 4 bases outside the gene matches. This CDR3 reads CASKTLAGGTDTQYF. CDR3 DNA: TGTGCCAGCAAGACACTAGCGGGGGGGACAGATACGCAGTATTTT.

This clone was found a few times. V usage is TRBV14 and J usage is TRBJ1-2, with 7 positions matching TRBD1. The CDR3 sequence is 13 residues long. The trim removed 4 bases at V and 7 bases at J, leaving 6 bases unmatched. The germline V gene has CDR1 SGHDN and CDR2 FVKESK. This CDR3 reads CASSRNYRGGYTF. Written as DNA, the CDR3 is TGTGCCAGCAGCCGAAATTACAGGGGTGGCTACACCTTC.

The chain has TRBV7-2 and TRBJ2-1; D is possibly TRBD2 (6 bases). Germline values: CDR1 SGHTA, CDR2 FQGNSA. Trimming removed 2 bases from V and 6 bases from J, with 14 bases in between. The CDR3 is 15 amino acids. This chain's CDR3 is CASSLRGKLVNEQFF. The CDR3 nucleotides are TGTGCCAGCAGCTTACGCGGGAAATTGGTCAATGAGCAGTTCTTC.

This chain's CDR3 is CASSEDRGLLNTEAFF. For the CDR3, the DNA is TGTGCCAGCAGCGAGGACAGGGGGCTCTTGAACACTGAAGCTTTCTTT. This rearrangement joins TRBV2 to TRBJ1-1; 11 bases fit TRBD1. V was clipped by 6 bases and J by 0 bases; unmatched bases: 6. The CDR3 length is 16 residues. Germline lookup yields CDR1 SNHLY and CDR2 FYNNEI.

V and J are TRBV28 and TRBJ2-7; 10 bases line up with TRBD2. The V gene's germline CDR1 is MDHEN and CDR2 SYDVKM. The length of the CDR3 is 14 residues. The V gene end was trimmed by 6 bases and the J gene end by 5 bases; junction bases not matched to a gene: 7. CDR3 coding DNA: TGTGCCAGCAGCCTAGCGGGAGTAAGGGACGAGCAGTACTTC. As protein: CASSLAGVRDEQYF.

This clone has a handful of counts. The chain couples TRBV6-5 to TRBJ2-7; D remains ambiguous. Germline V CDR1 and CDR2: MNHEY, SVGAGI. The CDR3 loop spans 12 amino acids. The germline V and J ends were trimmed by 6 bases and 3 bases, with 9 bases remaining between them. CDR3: CASSSQSYEQYF. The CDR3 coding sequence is TGTGCCAGCAGCAGCCAGAGCTACGAGCAGTACTTC.

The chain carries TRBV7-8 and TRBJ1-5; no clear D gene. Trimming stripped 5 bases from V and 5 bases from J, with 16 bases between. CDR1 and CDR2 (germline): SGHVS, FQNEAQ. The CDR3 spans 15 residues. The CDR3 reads CASSLRSTGDQPQHF. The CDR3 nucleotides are TGTGCCAGCAGCCTCCGAAGCACGGGAGATCAGCCCCAGCATTTT. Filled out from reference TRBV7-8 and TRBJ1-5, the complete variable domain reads GAGVSQSPRYKVAKRGQDVALRCDPISGHVSLFWYQQALGQGPEFLTYFQNEAQLDKSGLPSDRFFAERPEGSVSTLKIQRTQQEDSAVYLCASSLRSTGDQPQHFGDGTRLSIL.

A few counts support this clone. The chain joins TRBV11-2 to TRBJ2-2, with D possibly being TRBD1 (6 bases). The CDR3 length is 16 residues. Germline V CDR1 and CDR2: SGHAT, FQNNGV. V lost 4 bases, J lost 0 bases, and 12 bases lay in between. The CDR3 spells CASSSLRGPNTGELFF. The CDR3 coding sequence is TGTGCCAGCAGCTCTCTCAGGGGACCGAACACCGGGGAGCTGTTTTTT.

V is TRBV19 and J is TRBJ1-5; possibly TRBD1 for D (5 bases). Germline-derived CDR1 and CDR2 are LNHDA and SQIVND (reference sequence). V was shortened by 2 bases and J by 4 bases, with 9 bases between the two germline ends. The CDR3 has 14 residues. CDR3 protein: CASSIQGWNQPQHF. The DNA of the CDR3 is TGTGCCAGTAGTATACAGGGTTGGAATCAGCCCCAGCATTTT.

This chain's CDR3 is CASSLKGYYEQYF. As DNA, the CDR3 is TGTGCCAGCAGCTTGAAAGGATACTACGAGCAGTACTTC. This sequence joins TRBV5-4 and TRBJ2-7, with unresolved D. The CDR3 loop spans 13 amino acids. The germline gives CDR1 SGHNT, CDR2 YYREEE (reference sequence). Trimming pared 1 base from V and 3 bases from J, leaving 8 bases between.

The CDR3 is CASSVRAPKAGELFF. The DNA of the CDR3 is TGTGCCAGCAGCGTCCGGGCCCCGAAGGCAGGGGAGCTGTTTTTT. The rearrangement joins TRBV7-8 to TRBJ2-2, with D uncertain. Deletions cut 5 bases from V and 8 bases from J, with 18 bases between. The germline gives CDR1 SGHVS, CDR2 FQNEAQ. CDR3 size: 15 residues.

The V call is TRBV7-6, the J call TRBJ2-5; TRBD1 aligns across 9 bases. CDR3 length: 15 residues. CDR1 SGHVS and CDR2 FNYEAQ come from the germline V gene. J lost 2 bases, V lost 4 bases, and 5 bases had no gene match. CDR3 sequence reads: CASSSGQGLQETQYF. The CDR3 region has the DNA TGTGCCAGCAGCTCTGGACAGGGGCTTCAAGAGACCCAGTACTTC.

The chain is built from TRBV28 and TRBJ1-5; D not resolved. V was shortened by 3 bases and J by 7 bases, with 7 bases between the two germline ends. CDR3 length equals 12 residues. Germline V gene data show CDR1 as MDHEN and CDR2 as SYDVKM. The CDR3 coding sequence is TGTGCCAGCAGTTTGTCTCGGCAGCCCCAGCATTTT. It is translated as CASSLSRQPQHF.

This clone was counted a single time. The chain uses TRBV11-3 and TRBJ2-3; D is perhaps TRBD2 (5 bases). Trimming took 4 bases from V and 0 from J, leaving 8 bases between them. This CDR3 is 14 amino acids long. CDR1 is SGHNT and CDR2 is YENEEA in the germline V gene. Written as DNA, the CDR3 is TGTGCCAGCAGCTCTCAGCGGAGCACAGATACGCAGTATTTT. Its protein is CASSSQRSTDTQYF.

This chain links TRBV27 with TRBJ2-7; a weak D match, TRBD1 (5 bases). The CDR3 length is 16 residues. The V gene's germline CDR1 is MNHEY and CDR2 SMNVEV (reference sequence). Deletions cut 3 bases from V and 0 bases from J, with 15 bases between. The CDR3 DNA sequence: TGTGCCAGCAGTTTCCCCCGGACATCCGTCTCCTACGAGCAGTACTTC. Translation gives CASSFPRTSVSYEQYF.

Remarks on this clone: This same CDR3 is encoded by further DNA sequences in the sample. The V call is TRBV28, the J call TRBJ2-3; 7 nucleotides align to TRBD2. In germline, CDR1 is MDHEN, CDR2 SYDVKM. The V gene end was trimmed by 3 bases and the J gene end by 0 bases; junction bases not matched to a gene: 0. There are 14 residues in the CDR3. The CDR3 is CASSLGGSTDTQYF. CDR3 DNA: TGTGCCAGCAGTTTGGGAGGGAGCACAGATACGCAGTATTTT.

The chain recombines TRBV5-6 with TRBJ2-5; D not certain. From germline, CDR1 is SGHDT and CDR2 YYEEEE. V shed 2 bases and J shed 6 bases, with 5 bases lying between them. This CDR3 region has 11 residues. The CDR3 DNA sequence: TGTGCCAGCAGCTTTATTAAGACCCAGTACTTC. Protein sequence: CASSFIKTQYF.

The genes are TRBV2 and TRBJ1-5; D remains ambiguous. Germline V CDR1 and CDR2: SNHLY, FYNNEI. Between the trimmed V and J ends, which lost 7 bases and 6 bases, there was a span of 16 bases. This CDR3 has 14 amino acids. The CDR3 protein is CASTAGDGGQPQHF. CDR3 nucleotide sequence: TGTGCCAGCACCGCCGGGGATGGCGGTCAGCCCCAGCATTTT.

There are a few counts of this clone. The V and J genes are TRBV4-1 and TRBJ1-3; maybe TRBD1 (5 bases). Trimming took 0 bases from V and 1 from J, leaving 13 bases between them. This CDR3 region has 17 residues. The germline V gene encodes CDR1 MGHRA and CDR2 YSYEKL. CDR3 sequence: CASSQDHRDASGNTIYF. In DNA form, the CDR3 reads TGCGCCAGCAGCCAAGATCATAGGGACGCATCTGGAAACACCATATATTTT.

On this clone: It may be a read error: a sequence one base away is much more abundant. CDR3 sequence: CASSLAGGEQYF. The CDR3 bases are TGTGCCAGCAGCTTGGCAGGGGGCGAGCAGTACTTC. The chain combines TRBV5-4 with TRBJ2-7, with TRBD1 matching over 7 bases. Germline V gives CDR1 SGHNT, CDR2 YYREEE (reference sequence). The CDR3 runs 12 residues. The ends lost 0 bases at V and 6 bases at J; junction bases unmatched: 0.